This TCR beta chain was obtained from a study of blood T cell repertoires in COVID-19 (TCRdb year 2020). In terms of the full investigation: Samples covering the acute and convalescent phases of COVID-19 were provided by collaborators in the United States, Italy and Spain. The dataset comprised deeply sampled blood TCRbeta repertoires from subjects exposed to, actively infected with, or recovered from COVID-19. The repertoires were released in a freely available public database intended as a resource for research on the immune response to SARS-CoV-2. HLA class I and class II types, where available, came from metadata supplied by the sample provider rather than from assay-based typing. The sample metadata nearly always contained a de-identified subject ID, COVID-19 status, age in years and sex. The material from the prospective study consisted of cDNA or gDNA derived from T cells, B-cell-depleted T cells, or PBMCs. Samples were obtained from the ongoing ImmuneRACE study (first 160 participants) and from roughly 1,300 subjects provided by 6 global collaborators. Points the paper makes about the study in general: How much clinical and demographic metadata was included differed by source and by participant, and the metadata was provided uncurated.

TCRbeta CDR3 regions were amplified from genomic DNA by means of the immunoSEQ Assay, a bias-controlled multiplex PCR. The published analysis was carried out like this. The number of nucleated cells in each sample was estimated by amplification of reference gene primers within the assay. To quantify the absolute abundance of each unique TCRbeta CDR3 rearrangement, sequence reads were collapsed and filtered. For each sample, productive Simpson clonality was calculated as the square root of Simpson's diversity index across productive rearrangements. TCRdb stores this immuneACCESS table with in-frame sequences only. Part of the clones is absent; in the studies checked, under half of the shortfall reflects unresolved V genes, and no reason is known for the rest. That table is the source of V, J and clone size, and D and trimming were worked out from the DNA. Present in this sample are about 230,000 clones, about 87% of which were seen just once. The top ten hold about 3.5% of the sample.

Concerning this clone itself: Which antigen it targets is not known. Base qualities were left out, and no much larger clone turns up one base away.

Participants in the prospective study were enrolled through a virtual design, were aged about 18 to 100 years, and lived in roughly 24 United States geographic areas. To assign participants to cohorts, the prospective study relied on clinical history that participants themselves reported in a screening survey and a study questionnaire. Exposed participants had been in contact with someone with a PCR-confirmed or clinician-diagnosed COVID-19 case within 2 weeks of study entry. In the prospective study, mobile phlebotomists collected whole blood, serum and a nasopharyngeal or oropharyngeal swab from each participant. Participants in the prospective study had the option to provide additional blood draws and questionnaires over a roughly two-month period. Before DNA extraction, blood samples from the prospective study were shipped at room temperature or frozen. From the cysteine through the phenylalanine, the CDR3 covers 17 amino acids. Only the CDR3 portion is preserved as DNA: 51 bases, with reading frame beginning at the first base. Trimming removed 8 bases from V and 0 bases from J, leaving 17 bases between the germline ends. CDR1 is given as SGHNT and CDR2 as YENEEA, both from the germline V gene.

This TCR came from a woman in her twenties or thirties who had been exposed to COVID-19. Material for sequencing was PBMCs or T cells enriched from blood (not recorded which). In this chain, TRBV11-3 is recombined with TRBJ2-6, and possibly TRBD1, on 6 matching bases. CDR3 sequence: CASAPGHSTSGANVLTF. The DNA sequence is given as TGTGCCAGCGCACCGGGACACTCAACCTCTGGGGCCAACGTCCTGACTTTC.